This T cell receptor beta chain was sequenced in a study of blood T cells in healthy people across ages. This clonotype appeared a few times. Its antigen remains unknown. Germline V gene sequence: CDR1 DFQATT, CDR2 SNEGSKA (reference sequence). Between the trimmed V and J ends, which lost 5 bases and 6 bases, there was a span of 14 bases. The CDR3 is made up of 12 amino acids. The second PCR ran about 6 to 12 cycles with a sample-barcoded 5' primer and J-beta primers. Tagging of each cDNA molecule was performed by a template-switch adaptor with 12 random nucleotides. One entry per CDR3 protein, called by TCRdb with MiXCR from the 5' RACE reads. The sample shows about 680,000 distinct CDR3 sequences, around half of them seen only once. Overall study results and limits: Expanded clonotype changes were possibly confounded by unknown donor CMV status. A conclusive naive versus antigen-experienced comparison was prevented by the unsorted PBMCs. Estimated diversity across one million T cells was deemed an underestimate.

Sequencing was carried out using blood. V and J are TRBV20-1 and TRBJ2-7; D might be TRBD1 or TRBD2, each matching 5 bases. The sequence derives from a woman between 55 and 75 years old in good health. The CDR3 bases are TGCAGTGCTCCAGTCAAGAGGGGCGAGCAGTACTTC. This gives the protein CSAPVKRGEQYF.